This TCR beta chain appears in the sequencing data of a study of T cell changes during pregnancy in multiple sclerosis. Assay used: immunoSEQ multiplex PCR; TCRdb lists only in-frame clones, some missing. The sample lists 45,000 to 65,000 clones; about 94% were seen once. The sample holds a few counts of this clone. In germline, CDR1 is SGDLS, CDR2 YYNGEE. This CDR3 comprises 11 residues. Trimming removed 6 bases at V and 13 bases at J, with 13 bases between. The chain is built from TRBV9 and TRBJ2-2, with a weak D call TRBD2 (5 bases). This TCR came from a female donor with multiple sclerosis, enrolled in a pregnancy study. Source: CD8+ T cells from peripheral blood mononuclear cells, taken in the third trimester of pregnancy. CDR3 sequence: CASKSSGRLFF. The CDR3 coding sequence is TGTGCCAGCAAGTCGAGCGGCCGGCTGTTTTTT.